A single sample gave rise to the 23 T cell receptor beta chains below, sequenced in a study of T cell repertoires in cytomegalovirus infection. One entry per CDR3 protein results from TCRdb running MiXCR on the reads. Of a few hundred thousand distinct CDR3 sequences listed, more than 8% are singletons. Sample: PBMCs. Receptor source: a human donor in good health (CMV status not recorded). Some clones in this sample may be carry-over from other donors' samples.

This clonotype occurred a few times. V usage is TRBV28 and J usage is TRBJ2-7, with D tentatively TRBD1 (5 bases). V dropped 2 bases and J dropped 2 bases, with 10 bases sitting between them. The CDR3 sequence is 14 residues long. Germline lookup yields CDR1 MDHEN and CDR2 SYDVKM. DNA of the CDR3: TGTGCCAGCAGTTTAATCGACAGAGCCTACGAGCAGTACTTC. It encodes CASSLIDRAYEQYF.

At least ten counts were recorded for this clonotype. V is TRBV7-2 and J is TRBJ2-7; 10 nucleotides agree with TRBD1. This CDR3 spans 15 amino acids. Germline loops: CDR1 SGHTA, CDR2 FQGNSA. V dropped 1 base and J dropped 3; count of bases not matched to a gene: 3. As DNA, the CDR3 is TGTGCCAGCAGCTTAGGGGGGACAGGGGACTACGAGCAGTACTTC. This translates into CASSLGGTGDYEQYF.

This clonotype was counted at least ten times. The chain is built from TRBV7-2 and TRBJ2-5; 11 positions match TRBD2. The V gene end was trimmed by 8 bases and the J gene end by 7 bases; junction bases not matched to a gene: 9. This CDR3 is built from 14 residues. Germline V gene data show CDR1 as SGHTA and CDR2 as FQGNSA. CDR3 loop: CASFQPGTSGTQYF. The CDR3 DNA reads TGTGCCAGCTTCCAACCCGGGACTAGCGGGACCCAGTACTTC.

The chain employs TRBV20-1 and TRBJ2-1, with unresolved D. The germline V gene encodes CDR1 DFQATT and CDR2 SNEGSKA (reference sequence). The CDR3 has 12 residues. Trimming took off 0 bases at V and 10 bases at J, with 10 bases between the two ends. CDR3 bases: TGCAGTGCTAGAGATCCGGCGAGAGAGCAGTTCTTC. Protein: CSARDPAREQFF.

The chain combines TRBV6-2 or TRBV6-3 with TRBJ2-7, with 15 positions matching TRBD2. Germline V lookup: CDR1 MNHEY, CDR2 SVGEGT. V trimming: 5 bases; J trimming: 4 bases; junction bases outside the gene matches: 9. This CDR3 is 17 amino acids long. CDR3 residues: CASSTTSGTSGRYEQYF. Here the CDR3 DNA reads TGTGCCAGCAGTACCACCAGTGGGACTAGCGGGAGGTACGAGCAGTACTTC.

This clonotype turned up a few times. The genes are TRBV20-1 and TRBJ2-3; TRBD2 matches 10 bases. J lost 4 bases, V lost 6 bases, and 7 bases had no gene match. The CDR3 consists of 14 residues. CDR1 and CDR2 (germline): DFQATT, SNEGSKA (reference sequence). CDR3 nucleotide sequence: TGCAGTGCCACCAGCGGGGGGGCGGCAGATACGCAGTATTTT. This sequence encodes CSATSGGAADTQYF.

This clonotype was found many times. The chain is built from TRBV7-2 and TRBJ2-5; D may be TRBD1 (5 bases). Trimming cost V 4 bases and J 5 bases, with 11 bases left between them. Germline-derived CDR1 and CDR2 are SGHTA and FQGNSA. The CDR3 is 13 residues long. The chain's CDR3 is CASSSIGAETQYF. The DNA of the CDR3 is TGTGCCAGCAGCTCTATAGGGGCGGAGACCCAGTACTTC.

In this sample, this clonotype turned up a few times. The J gene is TRBJ1-1, the V gene TRBV12-5; no definite D call. The CDR3 consists of 12 residues. CDR1 LGHNT and CDR2 FRNRAP come from the germline V gene. V lost 4 bases, J lost 5 bases, and 8 bases lay in between. CDR3 sequence (DNA): TGTGCTAGTGGTTCATTCGCGACTGAAGCTTTCTTT. Translating gives CASGSFATEAFF.

This clonotype was seen only a few times. The chain carries TRBV12-3 or TRBV12-4 and TRBJ2-2; D is unresolved. V was clipped by 6 bases and J by 3 bases, with 5 bases between them. The CDR3 is 12 amino acids. The CDR3 protein is CASRPYTGELFF. For the CDR3, the DNA is TGTGCCAGCAGACCTTACACCGGGGAGCTGTTTTTT.

J is TRBJ1-5 and V is TRBV2; TRBD1 agrees at 8 bases. This CDR3 comprises 16 residues. V was pared by 6 bases and J by 7 bases, with 14 bases of the junction left unmatched. Germline lookup yields CDR1 SNHLY and CDR2 FYNNEI. CDR3 amino acids: CASSPVGDGDRQPQHF. The DNA of the CDR3 is TGTGCCAGCAGCCCAGTGGGAGACGGGGACAGGCAGCCCCAGCATTTT.

The rearrangement joins TRBV12-3 or TRBV12-4 to TRBJ2-2; D may be TRBD1 (5 bases). The CDR3 has 15 amino acids. With 4 bases removed from V and 4 bases from J, the gap between germline ends came to 13 bases. CDR3 loop: CASSSGQLGTGELFF. The DNA of the CDR3 is TGTGCCAGCAGTTCAGGGCAGTTAGGCACCGGGGAGCTGTTTTTT.

The rearrangement uses TRBV5-5 and TRBJ2-5; TRBD2 agrees at 10 bases. The CDR3 totals 19 residues. Per germline, CDR1 SGHKS and CDR2 YYEKEE (reference sequence). V shed 4 bases, J shed 4 bases, and the junction held 19 bases outside the gene matches. The CDR3 loop reads CASSLRTSGRRFLGETQYF. For the CDR3, the DNA is TGTGCCAGCAGCCTAAGGACTAGCGGAAGGCGTTTTCTAGGAGAGACCCAGTACTTC.

This chain links TRBV29-1 with TRBJ2-1, with 9 bases identical to TRBD2. V lost 4 bases and J lost 8; bases outside the gene matches: 12. This CDR3 has 15 residues. The germline V gene encodes CDR1 SQVTM and CDR2 ANQGSEA. CDR3 residues: CSVAAGGLGSYEQFF. The CDR3 DNA reads TGCAGCGTTGCAGCGGGGGGCCTTGGCTCTTATGAGCAGTTCTTC.

This clonotype was seen a few times. The chain recombines TRBV7-6 with TRBJ2-3; the D gene is possibly TRBD2 (5 bases). The CDR3 is 18 residues long. Germline CDR1 reads SGHVS; CDR2 reads FNYEAQ. Trimming shortened V by 2 bases and J by 4 bases, and 22 bases separated the two germline ends. CDR3 in amino acids: CASSLRSRWELLADTQYF. DNA of the CDR3: TGTGCCAGCAGCTTAAGGAGTCGCTGGGAGTTGTTGGCAGATACGCAGTATTTT.

This clonotype was detected ten times or more. This chain uses TRBV11-2 with TRBJ2-2, with D tentatively TRBD2 (5 bases). The V gene's germline CDR1 is SGHAT and CDR2 FQNNGV. V was clipped by 5 bases and J by 6 bases, with 16 bases between them. The CDR3 runs to 15 residues. CDR3 protein: CASSTRGLSPGELFF. The CDR3 DNA follows: TGTGCCAGCAGCACTAGAGGTCTCTCACCCGGGGAGCTGTTTTTT.

This clonotype was observed many times. This chain uses TRBV7-9 with TRBJ2-1; 13 bases match TRBD2. J lost 0 bases, V lost 4 bases, and 3 bases had no gene match. Germline CDR1 and CDR2: SEHNR and FQNEAQ (reference sequence). The CDR3 totals 17 residues. The CDR3 protein is CASSSRTSGSSYNEQFF. CDR3 in DNA: TGTGCCAGCAGCTCCCGGACTAGCGGGAGCTCCTACAATGAGCAGTTCTTC.

A few counts support this clonotype. CDR3 sequence reads: CASSQGLGTSRYEQYF. The CDR3 nucleotides are TGCGCCAGCAGCCAAGGGTTAGGGACTAGCCGCTACGAGCAGTACTTC. The J gene is TRBJ2-7, the V gene TRBV4-3; TRBD2 aligns across 9 bases. Losses at the gene ends were 1 base for V and 3 bases for J; bases not matched to a gene: 7. Germline assignment: CDR1 LGHNA and CDR2 YSLEER. This CDR3 spans 16 amino acids.

This clonotype showed up many times. The rearrangement joins TRBV6-2 or TRBV6-3 to TRBJ1-1, with 7 bases that match TRBD1. CDR3 length equals 16 residues. Trimming cost V 4 bases and J 4 bases; bases outside gene matches: 12. The germline V gene has CDR1 MNHEY and CDR2 SVGEGT. The CDR3 bases are TGTGCCAGCAGTTTGGACCCCGAGACAGGGAGCACTGAAGCTTTCTTT. Translated, it gives CASSLDPETGSTEAFF.

In its sample, this clonotype was seen a few times. J is TRBJ2-3 and V is TRBV20-1, with a possible D match to TRBD1 (6 bases). Germline CDR1 DFQATT, CDR2 SNEGSKA (reference sequence). This CDR3 region has 14 residues. The V gene lost 5 bases and the J gene lost 2 bases, with 14 bases spanning the gap. The chain's CDR3 is CSAPIWTATDTQYF. As DNA, the CDR3 is TGCAGTGCTCCCATTTGGACAGCCACAGATACGCAGTATTTT.

The rearrangement links TRBV4-2 to TRBJ1-5; D gene uncertain. Germline V lookup: CDR1 LGHNA, CDR2 YNFKEQ. CDR3 length equals 13 residues. Trimming pared 0 bases from V and 5 bases from J, leaving 5 bases between. CDR3 sequence reads: CASSQERDQPQHF. CDR3 sequence (DNA): TGTGCCAGCAGCCAAGAGAGGGATCAGCCCCAGCATTTT.

The chain joins TRBV11-2 to TRBJ2-1; D is possibly TRBD2 (5 bases). There are 13 residues in the CDR3. Per germline, CDR1 SGHAT and CDR2 FQNNGV. Trimming took off 5 bases at V and 5 bases at J, with 10 bases between the two ends. The CDR3 coding sequence is TGTGCCAGCAGCCCCCAGCGGAACAATGAGCAGTTCTTC. This encodes CASSPQRNNEQFF.

This clonotype was detected many times. The chain combines TRBV7-2 with TRBJ1-5, with a weak D call TRBD1 (6 bases). Germline CDR1 reads SGHTA; CDR2 reads FQGNSA. V was pared by 5 bases and J by 2 bases, with 10 bases between. CDR3 length: 14 residues. Written as DNA, the CDR3 is TGTGCCAGCAGCCCGGACAGCGGCAATCAGCCCCAGCATTTT. Amino acids: CASSPDSGNQPQHF.

This clonotype was seen ten or more times. The chain carries TRBV7-2 and TRBJ2-1, with D possibly TRBD1 on 5 matching bases. V shed 6 bases and J shed 7 bases, with 16 bases lying between them. Germline lookup yields CDR1 SGHTA and CDR2 FQGNSA. CDR3 length equals 14 residues. In DNA, the CDR3 is TGTGCCAGCAGACAGGAGCCTAGATCGAATGAGCAGTTCTTC. Amino acids: CASRQEPRSNEQFF.